The T cell receptor (beta chain) described here comes from a study of T cells in Graves' hyperthyroidism and ophthalmopathy. Overall study results and limits: Also found in blood were most expanded thyroid clonotypes above 0.001.

This clonotype was observed at least ten times. The antigen is not known. Germline CDR1 SGHTA, CDR2 FQGNSA. CDR3 size: 15 residues. The V gene end was trimmed by 2 bases and the J gene end by 4 bases; junction bases not matched to a gene: 6. Patients aged 18 to 65 had newly diagnosed hyperthyroidism of under 2 months' duration. Exclusion of a patient resulted from uncontrolled infection, other autoimmune disease, pregnancy or lactation. The source material, RNA transcripts, was used to amplify TCR beta CDR3 regions. TCR CDR3 underwent first-round RT-PCR with the HTBI primer set. MiXCR, applied by TCRdb to the multiplex PCR reads, yields one record per CDR3 protein. The sample holds under 300,000 distinct CDR3 sequences, about 25% seen once.

The clonotype was recovered from a man between 40 and 49 years old with Graves' hyperthyroidism that later progressed to Graves' ophthalmopathy. The V and J genes are TRBV7-2 and TRBJ2-7; TRBD2 agrees at 9 bases. The sample taken for sequencing was blood. CDR3 protein: CASSLWRTSDYEQYF. In DNA form, the CDR3 reads TGTGCCAGCAGCTTATGGAGGACTAGCGATTACGAGCAGTACTTC.